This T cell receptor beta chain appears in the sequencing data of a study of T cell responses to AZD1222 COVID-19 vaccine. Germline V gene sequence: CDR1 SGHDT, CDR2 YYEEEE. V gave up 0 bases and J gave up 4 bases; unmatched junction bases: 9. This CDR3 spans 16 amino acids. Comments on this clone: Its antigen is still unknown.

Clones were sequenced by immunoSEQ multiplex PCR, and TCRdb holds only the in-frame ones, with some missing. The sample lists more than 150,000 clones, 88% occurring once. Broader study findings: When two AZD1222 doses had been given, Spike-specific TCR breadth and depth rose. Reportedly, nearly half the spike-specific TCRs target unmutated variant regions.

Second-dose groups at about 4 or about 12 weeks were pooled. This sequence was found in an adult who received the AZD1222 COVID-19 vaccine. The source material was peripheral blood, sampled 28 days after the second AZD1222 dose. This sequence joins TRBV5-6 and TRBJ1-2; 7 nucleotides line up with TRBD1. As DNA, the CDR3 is TGTGCCAGCAGCTTGGGGGCAGGGGGAGTAATCTATGGCTACACCTTC. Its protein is CASSLGAGGVIYGYTF.